This TCR beta chain was documented in a study of shared clonotypes between healthy human individuals (dated by TCRdb to 2020 to 2021). A note on the overall study: The cohort comprised two women and a few men aged 18 to 49 years. Each donor's leukapheresis produced roughly between roughly 0.85 and 10 billion PBMCs. To estimate repertoire size and how much clonotypes are shared between individuals, the study performed deep sequencing of blood TCR repertoires from a handful of healthy adults. To increase sequencing depth and limit assay-specific biases, TCR repertoire library preparation and sequencing were carried out by different laboratories using diverse techniques. For each donor, CD4 naive and CD4 memory were each run on three plates, CD8 naive on two plates, and CD8 memory on one plate. Study-wide conclusions, independent of this receptor: Rarefaction of sorted-subset datasets indicated incomplete sequencing despite the large sequencing depth. Sharing across several donors was observed for roughly 5.4% of naive CD4, 3.5% of naive CD8, 2% to 2.5% of memory CD4, and 0.4% of memory CD8 clonotypes. Clonotypes shared by all four sorted-subset donors showed higher generation probabilities than non-shared clonotypes. Because the study included a small number of donors, the genetic and exposure-history diversity represented was limited. Sampling was restricted to blood, and TCR repertoires in tissue are likely to differ from TCR repertoires in blood. Naive subsets generally had larger estimated clonotype richness than memory subsets. Pairwise subsampling led to the expectation that sequencing depth would affect the degree of clonotype sharing among donors.

Using the deep immunoSEQ assay, multiplex PCR amplified TCR CDR3 regions from genomic DNA. Genomic DNA extracted from each cell subset was distributed evenly over all wells of several immunoSEQ 96-well plates, and each plate served as one replicate. Each replicate PCR for sorted subsets received approximately 220 ng genomic DNA, equal to about 30,000 T cell genomes. The purified libraries were quantified using a Qubit 3.0 fluorometer, sized with a Bioanalyzer 2100, and then quantified again using the KAPA Library Quantification kit. Each immunoSEQ 96-well plate was sequenced on its own single-read 150-cycle Illumina NextSeq 550 flow cell. Per the original workflow: Because only junctional sequences without quality scores were contained in the immunoSEQ output, filtering matching that applied to full-length reads could not be performed. Sequences were annotated with PyIR, a Python wrapper for IgBLAST v1.9, and V/J genes and CDR3 were assigned using IMGT germline references. Reads with weak V/J assignments (E-value above 1e-6), missing CDR3, stop codons, out-of-frame junctions, or ambiguous translated residues were removed. A V3J clonotype was defined by an identical inferred V gene, J gene, and CDR3 amino acid sequence. To compute the percentage overlap between repertoires, the number of shared unique clonotypes was divided by the size of the smaller repertoire. Repertoire richness was assessed with RTK rarefaction, the Chao1 estimator, and Recon v2.1 estimates of unobserved clonotypes. OLGA was used to compute generation probabilities for all TCRbeta clonotypes that the gDNA method yielded from a handful of donors. TCRdb stores this immuneACCESS table with in-frame sequences only. Part of the clones is absent; in the studies checked, under half of the shortfall reflects unresolved V genes, and no reason is known for the rest. V and J calls plus clone size are reproduced from that table; the DNA served to infer D and trimming. In this sample the table shows around 2.3 million clones, around 95% of which occur a single time. The top ten constitute 0.1% to 0.15% of the sample.

A word on this clone: Its antigen is currently not known. At one of its ends the junction is not consistent with the germline gene, which may arise from a read error.

The donors were healthy, HIV-negative adults who had no recently reported acute infections or vaccinations. Only Caucasian adults living in Nashville, Tennessee, USA were represented among the donors. CD4+ T cells were enriched by magnetic negative selection; naive cells were then positively selected on CD45RA, and the negative fraction formed the memory subset. After blood collection by leukapheresis, PBMCs were isolated using Ficoll-Histopaque density gradient centrifugation and then cryopreserved in the vapor phase of liquid nitrogen. Analytical flow cytometry was used to check the purity and quantity of every magnetically sorted T cell population. Genomic DNA was isolated from each sorted fraction and quantified by UV absorbance on a Nanodrop 2000c. The receptor's source is a man between 18 and 29 years old in good health. What was sequenced was naive CD4+ T cells sorted from blood. Reading the label with the study, this specimen's cell subset or site is: CD45RA+ positively selected.

In nucleotide form, the sequence is TGTGCCAGCAGTTACAGGGAACTAGGACAGAGATTCTTC. The resulting protein is CASSYRELGQRFF. Rearrangement joined TRBV6-5 to TRBJ2-7; the D gene is possibly TRBD1, with 6 bases matching. CDR1 and CDR2 are drawn from the germline V gene: MNHEY, SVGAGI. The CDR3 contains 13 residues, cysteine and phenylalanine counted. The CDR3 DNA has 39 bases and is translated from base 1.